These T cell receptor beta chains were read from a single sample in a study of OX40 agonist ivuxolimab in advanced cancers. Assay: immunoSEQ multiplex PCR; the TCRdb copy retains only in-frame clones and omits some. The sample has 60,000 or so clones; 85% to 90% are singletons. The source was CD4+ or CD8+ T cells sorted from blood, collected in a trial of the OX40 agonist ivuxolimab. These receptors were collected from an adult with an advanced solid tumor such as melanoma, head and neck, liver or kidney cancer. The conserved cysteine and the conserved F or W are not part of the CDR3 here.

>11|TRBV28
ASSGDSTDTQY
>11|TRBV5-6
ASSLFGTDTQY
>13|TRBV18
ASSPTSQLGSPLH
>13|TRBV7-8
ASSLAGQSSHGYT
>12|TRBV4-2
ASSQEKGNEKLF
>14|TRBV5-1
ASSFMAVQKNTEAF
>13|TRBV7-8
ASSLIRTANTEAF
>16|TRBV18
ASSPVRDSPSGSYGYT
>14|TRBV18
ASSPILAGHPNEQF
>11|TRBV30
AWSFQTRGTQY
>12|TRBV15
ATSTAMNTGELF
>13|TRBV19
ASSTIRGAVGELF
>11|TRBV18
ASSPLLTDTQY
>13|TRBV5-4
ASSLFLGSTDTQY
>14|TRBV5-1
ASSLGGTRSGETQY
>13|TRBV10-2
ASSPIDRADGELF
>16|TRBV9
ASSVASLAGAFTGELF
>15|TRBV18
ASSPIGRPSGANVLT
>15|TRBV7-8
ASSLAGGYATNEKLF
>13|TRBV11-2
ASSLEGQGFYEQY
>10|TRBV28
ASNEGRTLWA
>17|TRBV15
ATSEPGGRVWATNEKLF
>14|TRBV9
ASSPGAGGRQETQY
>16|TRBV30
AWSVHRVSKGGNSPLH
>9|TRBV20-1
SARGDQPQH
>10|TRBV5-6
ASSYTGRGYT
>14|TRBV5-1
ASSLLQFGYTDTQY
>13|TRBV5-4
ASSTGQGAQEKLF
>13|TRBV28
ASSPAPDRGGEQY
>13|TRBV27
ASSPRDSSNQPQH
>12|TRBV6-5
ASSYVADTYEQY
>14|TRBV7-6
ASSLASGTGRIEQY
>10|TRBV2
ASSRQGNEQF
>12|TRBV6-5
ASTSLGGNYGYT
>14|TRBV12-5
ASGLIQTGVLTEAF
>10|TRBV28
ASRFEGQGEF
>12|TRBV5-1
ASSPGGNSYEQY
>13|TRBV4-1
ASSPGLAGANEQF
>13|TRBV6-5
ASSREREGGYEQY
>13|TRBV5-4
ASSSQKTGSYGYT
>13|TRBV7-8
ASSLGGTVSYEQY
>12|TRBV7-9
ASSLAASPGAQY
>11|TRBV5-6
ASSLAGGQPQH
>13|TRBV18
ASSPGDSLNQPQH
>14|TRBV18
ASSPQRTGKGTEAF
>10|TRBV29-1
SVGQLSTEAF
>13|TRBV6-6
ASRDRGGTNEKLF
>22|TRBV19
ASSITPRRTGLDVDIHSNQPQH
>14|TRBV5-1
ASSTAGVSNTGELF
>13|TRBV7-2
ASSPHGGVNYGYT
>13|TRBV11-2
ASSLGSGGTDTQY
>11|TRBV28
ASSLGQGYEQY
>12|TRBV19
ASSILGVRTEAF